This TCR beta chain was found in a study of early T cells in non-severe SARS-CoV-2 infection (dated by TCRdb to the early 2020s). Regarding the study in general: Because TCR sequencing relied on bulk RNA taken from unsorted whole blood, pairing of alpha and beta chains was not possible.

General findings and caveats noted by the study authors: VDJdb matching was skewed toward anti-spike CD8 responses and likely underestimated virus-specific expansions by missing private and CD4 specificities.

The study was a case-control design nested within a healthcare worker cohort in London, UK, with weekly nasopharyngeal swab PCR tests and blood sampling. Healthcare workers were recruited during the week of the UK lockdown, between 23 and 31 March 2020, and followed weekly for up to roughly 15 weeks. Libraries were prepared through 5' RACE. This sample was sequenced with a NextSeq 500. The TCR library protocol attached unique molecular identifiers to individual cDNA molecules to correct for sequencing error and PCR bias. Sequencing covered both TCR alpha and beta chains, and within each sample the abundances of alpha and beta sequences were tightly co-correlated. The paper's processing steps were these. V gene, J gene and CDR3 annotation of TCR sequences was performed with Decombinator V4. Expanded TCRs were defined as changing significantly between any two time points under a Poisson model with p below 0.0001. TCR abundances were normalised to the total number of TCRs sequenced per sample and expressed as counts per million. MAIT TCRs were defined by TRAV1-2 paired with TRAJ12, TRAJ20 or TRAJ33, and iNKT TCRs by TRAV10 paired with TRAJ18. VDJdb, accessed on 1 November 2021, was searched for TCRs annotated for CMV, EBV and SARS-CoV-2, and TCRs annotated for more than one antigen were excluded. TCRdb ran its own pipeline on the public reads, namely fastp trimming at Q25 and MiXCR clone calling, and kept in-frame beta chains. Entries that share a CDR3 protein sequence are merged under the most common genes and DNA. TCRdb, not the authors, supplied the V and J calls. Recorded for this sample are 30,000 or so distinct CDR3 sequences; 5.3% of them occurred a single time. The ten largest clones take up 4.5% of the sample.

CDR1 and CDR2 (DFQATT, SNEGSKA) derive from the germline V gene (reference sequence). V and J are trimmed by 4 bases and 4 bases, and the gene matches miss 8 bases of the junction. There are 15 amino acids in the CDR3, from cysteine to phenylalanine inclusive. The kept DNA is CDR3 alone, 45 bases in frame from the first base. This clonotype showed up many times. Its antigen is unknown. No quality values exist for individual bases; no much larger clone is one base distant. The sequence joins TRBV20-1 to TRBJ2-3; 10 of the junction bases match TRBD1. Sequenced sample: whole blood. This receptor was identified in an adult who was a healthcare worker with PCR-confirmed SARS-CoV-2 infection or an uninfected control (not recorded which). The DNA sequence follows: TGCAGTGCTAAGAGACAGGGGGCATTATCAGATACGCAGTATTTT. This translates into CSAKRQGALSDTQYF.